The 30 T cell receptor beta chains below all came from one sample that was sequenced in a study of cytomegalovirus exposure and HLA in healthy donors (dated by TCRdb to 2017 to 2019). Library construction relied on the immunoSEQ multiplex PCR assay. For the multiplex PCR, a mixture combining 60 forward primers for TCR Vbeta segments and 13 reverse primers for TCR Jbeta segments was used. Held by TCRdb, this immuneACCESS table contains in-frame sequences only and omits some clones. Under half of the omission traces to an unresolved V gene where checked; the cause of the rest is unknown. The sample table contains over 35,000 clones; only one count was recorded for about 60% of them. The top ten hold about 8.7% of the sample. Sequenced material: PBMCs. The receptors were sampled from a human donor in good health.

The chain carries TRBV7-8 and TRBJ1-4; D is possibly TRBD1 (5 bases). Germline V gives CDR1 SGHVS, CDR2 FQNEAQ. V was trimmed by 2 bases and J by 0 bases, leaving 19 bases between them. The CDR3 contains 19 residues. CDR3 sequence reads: CASSLWWGNSGATNEKLFF. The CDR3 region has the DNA TGTGCCAGCAGCTTATGGTGGGGCAACAGTGGCGCAACTAATGAAAAACTGTTTTTT.

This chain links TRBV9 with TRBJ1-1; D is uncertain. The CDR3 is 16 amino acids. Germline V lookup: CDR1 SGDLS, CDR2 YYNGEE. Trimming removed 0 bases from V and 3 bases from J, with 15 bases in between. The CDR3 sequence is CASSVAAGWFDTEAFF. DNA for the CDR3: TGTGCCAGCAGCGTAGCTGCGGGATGGTTTGACACTGAAGCTTTCTTT.

This CDR3 is CASSPLQVEETQYF. For the CDR3, the DNA is TGTGCCAGCTCACCACTACAGGTCGAAGAGACCCAGTACTTC. The V and J genes are TRBV18 and TRBJ2-5; D may be TRBD1 (5 bases). The CDR3 is 14 amino acids. CDR1 KGHSH and CDR2 LQKENI come from the germline V gene. Trimming shortened V by 1 base and J by 3 bases, and 9 bases separated the two germline ends.

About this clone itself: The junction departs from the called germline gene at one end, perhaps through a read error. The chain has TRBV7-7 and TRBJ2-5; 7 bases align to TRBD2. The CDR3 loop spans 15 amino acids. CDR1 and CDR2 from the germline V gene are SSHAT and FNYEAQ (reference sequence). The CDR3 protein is CASSLLAGREETQYF. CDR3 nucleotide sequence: TGTGCTAGCAGCTTATTGGCAGGGAGGGAGGAGACCCAGTACTTC.

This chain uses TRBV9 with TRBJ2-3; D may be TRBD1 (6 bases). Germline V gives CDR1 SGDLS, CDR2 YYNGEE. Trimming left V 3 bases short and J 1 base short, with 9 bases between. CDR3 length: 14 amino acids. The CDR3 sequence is CASSENRGTDTQYF. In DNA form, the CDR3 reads TGTGCCAGCAGCGAAAACAGGGGCACAGATACGCAGTATTTT.

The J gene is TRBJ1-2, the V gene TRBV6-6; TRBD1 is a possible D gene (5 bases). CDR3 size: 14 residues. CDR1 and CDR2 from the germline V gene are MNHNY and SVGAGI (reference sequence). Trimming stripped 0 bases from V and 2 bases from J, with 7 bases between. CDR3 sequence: CASSYSGGNYGYTF. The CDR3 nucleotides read TGTGCCAGCAGTTACTCGGGGGGGAACTATGGCTACACCTTC.

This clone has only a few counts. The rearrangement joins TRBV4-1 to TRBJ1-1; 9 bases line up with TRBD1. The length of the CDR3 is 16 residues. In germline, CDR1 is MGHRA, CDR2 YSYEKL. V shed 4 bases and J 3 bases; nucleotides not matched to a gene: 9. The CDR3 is CASSRETGGMHTEAFF. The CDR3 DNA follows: TGCGCCAGCAGCCGGGAGACAGGGGGTATGCACACTGAAGCTTTCTTT.

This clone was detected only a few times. CDR3 loop: CASSQGSGGYEQFF. The CDR3 region has the DNA TGTGCCAGCAGCCAAGGTAGCGGGGGCTATGAGCAGTTCTTC. The rearrangement uses TRBV14 and TRBJ2-1; 9 bases are a match to TRBD2. CDR1 SGHDN and CDR2 FVKESK come from the germline V gene. Trimming at V came to 1 base and at J to 8 bases, leaving 3 bases not matched to a gene. The CDR3 consists of 14 residues.

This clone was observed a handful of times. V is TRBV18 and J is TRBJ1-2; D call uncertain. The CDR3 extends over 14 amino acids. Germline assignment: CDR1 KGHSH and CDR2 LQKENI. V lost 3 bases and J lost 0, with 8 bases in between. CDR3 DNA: TGTGCCAGCTCACCGGGCAACACTAACTATGGCTACACCTTC. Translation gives CASSPGNTNYGYTF. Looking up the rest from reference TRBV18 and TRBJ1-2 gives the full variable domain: NAGVMQNPRHLVRRRGQEARLRCSPMKGHSHVYWYRQLPEEGLKFMVYLQKENIIDESGMPKERFSAEFPKEGPSILRIQQVVRGDSAAYFCASSPGNTNYGYTFGSGTRLTVV.

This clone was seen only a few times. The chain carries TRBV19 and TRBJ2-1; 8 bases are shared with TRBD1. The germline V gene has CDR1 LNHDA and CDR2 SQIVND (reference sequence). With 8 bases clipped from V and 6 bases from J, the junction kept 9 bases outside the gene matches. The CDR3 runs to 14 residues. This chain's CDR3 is CASHDRGTRNEQFF. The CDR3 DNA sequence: TGTGCCAGTCACGACAGGGGTACACGCAATGAGCAGTTCTTC.

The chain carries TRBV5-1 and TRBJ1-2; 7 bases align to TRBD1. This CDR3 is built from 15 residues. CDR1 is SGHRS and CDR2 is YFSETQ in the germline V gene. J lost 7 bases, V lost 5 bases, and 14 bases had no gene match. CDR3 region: CASRPGGTETSGYTF. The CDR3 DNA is TGCGCCAGCAGGCCGGGGGGGACAGAGACTAGTGGCTACACCTTC.

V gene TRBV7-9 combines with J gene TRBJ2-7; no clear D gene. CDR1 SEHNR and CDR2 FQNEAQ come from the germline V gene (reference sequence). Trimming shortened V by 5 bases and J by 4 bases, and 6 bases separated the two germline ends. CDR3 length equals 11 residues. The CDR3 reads CASSGRYEQYF. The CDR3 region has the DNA TGTGCCAGCAGCGGCCGTTACGAGCAGTACTTC.

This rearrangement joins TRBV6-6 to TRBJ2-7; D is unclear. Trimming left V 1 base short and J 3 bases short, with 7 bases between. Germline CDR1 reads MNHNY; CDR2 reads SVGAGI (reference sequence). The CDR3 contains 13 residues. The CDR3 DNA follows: TGTGCCAGCAGTTACTTTAGAGGCTACGAGCAGTACTTC. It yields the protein CASSYFRGYEQYF.

DNA of the CDR3: TGTGCCAGCAGCGAAACGGGAAGCAGCCCTCAGTACTTC. Amino acids: CASSETGSSPQYF. The genes are TRBV7-2 and TRBJ2-7, with D possibly matching TRBD2 (5 bases). The germline CDR1 and CDR2 sequences are SGHTA and FQGNSA. The CDR3 consists of 13 residues. V gave up 5 bases and J gave up 10 bases, with 18 bases separating them.

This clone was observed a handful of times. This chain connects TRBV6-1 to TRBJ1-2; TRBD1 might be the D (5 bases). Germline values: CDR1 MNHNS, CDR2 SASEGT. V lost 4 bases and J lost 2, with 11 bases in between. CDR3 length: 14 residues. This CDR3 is CASSALGLNYGYTF. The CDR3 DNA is TGTGCCAGCAGTGCTCTGGGGCTGAACTATGGCTACACCTTC.

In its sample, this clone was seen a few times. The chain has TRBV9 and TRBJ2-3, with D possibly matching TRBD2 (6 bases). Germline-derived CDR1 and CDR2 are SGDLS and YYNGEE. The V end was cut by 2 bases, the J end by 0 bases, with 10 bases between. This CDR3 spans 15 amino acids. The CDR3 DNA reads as TGTGCCAGCAGCGTCCTGGAGGGCAGCACAGATACGCAGTATTTT. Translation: CASSVLEGSTDTQYF.

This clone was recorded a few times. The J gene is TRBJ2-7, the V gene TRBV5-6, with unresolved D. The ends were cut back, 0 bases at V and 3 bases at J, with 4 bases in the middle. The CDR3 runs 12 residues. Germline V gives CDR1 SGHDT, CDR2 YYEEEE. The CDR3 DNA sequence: TGTGCCAGCAGCTTGGCAGTCTACGAGCAGTACTTC. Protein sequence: CASSLAVYEQYF.

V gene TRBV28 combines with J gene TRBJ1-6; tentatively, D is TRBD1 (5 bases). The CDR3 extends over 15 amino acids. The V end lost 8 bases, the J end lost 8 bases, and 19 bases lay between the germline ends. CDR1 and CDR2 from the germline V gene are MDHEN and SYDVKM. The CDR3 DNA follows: TGTGCCAGCCTCCGGTCCGGGGGAAGGTATTCACCCCTCCACTTT. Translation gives CASLRSGGRYSPLHF.

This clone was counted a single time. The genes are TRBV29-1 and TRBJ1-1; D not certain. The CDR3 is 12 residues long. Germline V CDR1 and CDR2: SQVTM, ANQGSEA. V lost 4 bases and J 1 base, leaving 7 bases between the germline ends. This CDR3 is CSVVYRNTEAFF. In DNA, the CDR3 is TGCAGCGTTGTATACAGGAACACTGAAGCTTTCTTT.

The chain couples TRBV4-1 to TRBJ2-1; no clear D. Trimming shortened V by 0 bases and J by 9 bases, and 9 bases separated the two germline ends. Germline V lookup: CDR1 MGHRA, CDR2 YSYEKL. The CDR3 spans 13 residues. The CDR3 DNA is TGCGCCAGCAGCCAAGATGGGTGGAGTGAGCAGTTCTTC. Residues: CASSQDGWSEQFF.

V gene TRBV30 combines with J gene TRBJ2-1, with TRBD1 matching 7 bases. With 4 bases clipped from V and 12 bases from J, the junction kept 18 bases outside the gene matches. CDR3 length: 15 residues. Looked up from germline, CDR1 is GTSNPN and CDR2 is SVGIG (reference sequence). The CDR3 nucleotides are TGTGCCTGGACCCCCCCCTACACAGGGGATTCGGGGCAGTTCTTC. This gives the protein CAWTPPYTGDSGQFF.

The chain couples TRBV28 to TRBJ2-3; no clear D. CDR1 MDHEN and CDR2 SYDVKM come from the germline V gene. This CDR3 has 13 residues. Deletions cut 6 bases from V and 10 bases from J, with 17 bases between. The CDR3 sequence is CASRVPPSSAQYF. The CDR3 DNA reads TGTGCCAGCAGAGTTCCCCCTTCCAGTGCGCAGTATTTT.

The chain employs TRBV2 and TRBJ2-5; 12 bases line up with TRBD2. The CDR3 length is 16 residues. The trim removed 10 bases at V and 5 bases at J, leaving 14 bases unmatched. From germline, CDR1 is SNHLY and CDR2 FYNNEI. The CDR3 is CAIRGLAGTMGETQYF. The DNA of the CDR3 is TGTGCCATCAGAGGACTAGCGGGGACGATGGGGGAGACCCAGTACTTC.

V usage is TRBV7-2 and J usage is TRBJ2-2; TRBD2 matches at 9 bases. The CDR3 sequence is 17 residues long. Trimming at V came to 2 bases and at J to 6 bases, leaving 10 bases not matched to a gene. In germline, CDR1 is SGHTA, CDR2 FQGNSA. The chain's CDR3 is CASSLRGAAGGPGELFF. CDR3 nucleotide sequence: TGTGCCAGCAGCTTACGAGGTGCGGCGGGGGGGCCCGGGGAGCTGTTTTTT.

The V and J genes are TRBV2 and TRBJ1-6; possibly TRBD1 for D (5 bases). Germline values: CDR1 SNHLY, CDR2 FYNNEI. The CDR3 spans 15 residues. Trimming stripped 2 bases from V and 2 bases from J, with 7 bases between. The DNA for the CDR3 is TGTGCCAGCAGTGAACAGGGAACCTATAATTCACCCCTCCACTTT. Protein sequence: CASSEQGTYNSPLHF.

CDR3 in DNA: TGTGCCATCAGGGGACAGGGAGAGACCCAGTACTTC. Amino acid sequence: CAIRGQGETQYF. The chain employs TRBV10-3 and TRBJ2-5, with 9 bases that match TRBD1. V shed 6 bases and J 4 bases; nucleotides not matched to a gene: 0. Germline loops: CDR1 ENHRY, CDR2 SYGVKD. The CDR3 length is 12 residues.

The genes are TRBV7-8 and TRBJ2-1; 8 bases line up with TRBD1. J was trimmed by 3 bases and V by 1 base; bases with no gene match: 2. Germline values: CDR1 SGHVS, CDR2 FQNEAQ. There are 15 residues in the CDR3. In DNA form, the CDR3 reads TGTGCCAGCAGCTTAGAACAGGGGGACTACAATGAGCAGTTCTTC. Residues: CASSLEQGDYNEQFF.

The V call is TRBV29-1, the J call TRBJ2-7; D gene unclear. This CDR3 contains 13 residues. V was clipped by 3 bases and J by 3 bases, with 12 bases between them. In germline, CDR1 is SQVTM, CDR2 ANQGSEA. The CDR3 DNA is TGCAGCGTTGAGTCGGCAGGCTTCTACGAGCAGTACTTC. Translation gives CSVESAGFYEQYF.

CDR3 coding DNA: TGTGCCAGTAGTCCAAGCTTCTATGGCTACACCTTC. Its protein product is CASSPSFYGYTF. The J gene is TRBJ1-2, the V gene TRBV19; D unresolved. CDR1 is LNHDA, CDR2 SQIVND, per germline (reference sequence). V shed 5 bases and J shed 4 bases, with 8 bases lying between them. CDR3 length: 12 residues.

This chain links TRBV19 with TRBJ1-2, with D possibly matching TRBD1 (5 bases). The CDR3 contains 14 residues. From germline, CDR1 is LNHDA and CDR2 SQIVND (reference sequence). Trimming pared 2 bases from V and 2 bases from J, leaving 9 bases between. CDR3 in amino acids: CASSITRGNYGYTF. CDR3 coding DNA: TGTGCCAGTAGTATAACAAGGGGAAACTATGGCTACACCTTC.